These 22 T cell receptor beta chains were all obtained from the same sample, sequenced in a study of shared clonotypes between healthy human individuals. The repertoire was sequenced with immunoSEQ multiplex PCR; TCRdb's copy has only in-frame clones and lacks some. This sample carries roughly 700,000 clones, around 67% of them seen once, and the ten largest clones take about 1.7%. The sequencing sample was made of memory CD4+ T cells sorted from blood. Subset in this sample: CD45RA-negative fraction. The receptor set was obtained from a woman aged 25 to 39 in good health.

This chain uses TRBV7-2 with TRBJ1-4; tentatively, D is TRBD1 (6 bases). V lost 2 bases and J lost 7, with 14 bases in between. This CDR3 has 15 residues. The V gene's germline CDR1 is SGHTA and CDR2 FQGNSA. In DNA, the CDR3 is TGTGCCAGCAGCTTATTTTCAGGGGCGGGTGAAAAACTGTTTTTT. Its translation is CASSLFSGAGEKLFF. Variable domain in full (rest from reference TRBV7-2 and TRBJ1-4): GAGVSQSPSNKVTEKGKDVELRCDPISGHTALYWYRQSLGQGLEFLIYFQGNSAPDKSGLPSDRFSAERTGGSVSTLTIQRTQQEDSAVYLCASSLFSGAGEKLFFGSGTQLSVL.

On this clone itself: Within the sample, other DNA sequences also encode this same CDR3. The CDR3 nucleotides are TGTGCCAGCAGCTCGAGTACAGATACGCAGTATTTT. It translates to CASSSSTDTQYF. The chain joins TRBV7-3 to TRBJ2-3, with D uncertain. Germline V lookup: CDR1 SGHTA, CDR2 FQGTGA. V lost 4 bases and J lost 3, with 5 bases in between. The CDR3 has 12 residues.

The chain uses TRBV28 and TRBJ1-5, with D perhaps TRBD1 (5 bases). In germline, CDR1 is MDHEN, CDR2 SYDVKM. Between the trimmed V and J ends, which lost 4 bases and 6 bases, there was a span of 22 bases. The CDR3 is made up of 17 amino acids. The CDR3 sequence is CASSSGWGQGKGQPQHF. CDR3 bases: TGTGCCAGCAGTTCCGGGTGGGGTCAGGGAAAGGGTCAGCCCCAGCATTTT. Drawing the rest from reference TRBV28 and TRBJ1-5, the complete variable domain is DVKVTQSSRYLVKRTGEKVFLECVQDMDHENMFWYRQDPGLGLRLIYFSYDVKMKEKGDIPEGYSVSREKKERFSLILESASTNQTSMYLCASSSGWGQGKGQPQHFGDGTRLSIL.

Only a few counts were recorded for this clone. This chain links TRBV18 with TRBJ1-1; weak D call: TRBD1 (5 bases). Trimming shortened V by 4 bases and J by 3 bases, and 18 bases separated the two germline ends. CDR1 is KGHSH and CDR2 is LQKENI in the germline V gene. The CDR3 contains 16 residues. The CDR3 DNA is TGTGCCAGCTCACGTACGGGACGCCCTGATTACACTGAAGCTTTCTTT. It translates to CASSRTGRPDYTEAFF.

CDR3 amino acids: CASSLYSVRPNYEQYF. DNA for the CDR3: TGTGCCAGCAGTTTATATAGCGTTAGACCCAACTACGAGCAGTACTTC. This sequence joins TRBV28 and TRBJ2-7, with TRBD2 as a possible D gene (5 bases). V was trimmed by 1 base and J by 3 bases, leaving 16 bases between them. The CDR3 covers 16 residues. From germline, CDR1 is MDHEN and CDR2 SYDVKM.

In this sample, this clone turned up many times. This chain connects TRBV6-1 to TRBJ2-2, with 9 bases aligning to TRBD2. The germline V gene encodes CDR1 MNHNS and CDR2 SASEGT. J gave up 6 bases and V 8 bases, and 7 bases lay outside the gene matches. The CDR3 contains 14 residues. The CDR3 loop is CASASGTGAGELFF. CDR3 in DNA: TGTGCCAGCGCTAGCGGGACTGGGGCCGGGGAGCTGTTTTTT.

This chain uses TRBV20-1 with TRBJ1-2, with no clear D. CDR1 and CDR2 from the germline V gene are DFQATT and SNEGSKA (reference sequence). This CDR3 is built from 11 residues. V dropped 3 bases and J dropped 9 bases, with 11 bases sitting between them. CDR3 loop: CSARDDWSYTF. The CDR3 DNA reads TGCAGTGCTAGGGACGACTGGAGCTACACCTTC.

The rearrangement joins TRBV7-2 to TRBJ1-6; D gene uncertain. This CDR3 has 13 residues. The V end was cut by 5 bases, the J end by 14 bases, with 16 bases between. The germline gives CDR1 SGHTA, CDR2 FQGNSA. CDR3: CASSLETGSTLHF. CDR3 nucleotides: TGTGCCAGCAGCCTCGAGACCGGCTCTACCCTCCACTTT.

The CDR3 reads CASRRDLPNDYGYTF. CDR3 nucleotides: TGTGCCAGCAGACGGGACCTTCCTAACGACTATGGCTACACCTTC. The chain links TRBV11-2 to TRBJ1-2; a possible D gene is TRBD1 (5 bases). CDR1 is SGHAT, CDR2 FQNNGV, per germline. The V gene lost 6 bases and the J gene lost 3 bases, with 17 bases spanning the gap. The CDR3 spans 15 residues. The full variable domain, completed using reference TRBV11-2 and TRBJ1-2, is EAGVAQSPRYKIIEKRQSVAFWCNPISGHATLYWYQQILGQGPKLLIQFQNNGVVDDSQLPKDRFSAERLKGVDSTLKIQPAKLEDSAVYLCASRRDLPNDYGYTFGSGTRLTVV.

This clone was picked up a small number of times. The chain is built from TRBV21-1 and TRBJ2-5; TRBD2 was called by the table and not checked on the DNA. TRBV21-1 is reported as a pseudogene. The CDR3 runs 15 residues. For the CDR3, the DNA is TGTGCCAGCAGCAAAGTTGGCGGGAGAACGGAGACCCAGTACTTC. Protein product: CASSKVGGRTETQYF.

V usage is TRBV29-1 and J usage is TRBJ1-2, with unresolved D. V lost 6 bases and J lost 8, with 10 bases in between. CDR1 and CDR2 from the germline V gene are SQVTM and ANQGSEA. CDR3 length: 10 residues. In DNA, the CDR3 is TGCAGCGTCAAGGTGGGGGGCTACACCTTC. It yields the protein CSVKVGGYTF.

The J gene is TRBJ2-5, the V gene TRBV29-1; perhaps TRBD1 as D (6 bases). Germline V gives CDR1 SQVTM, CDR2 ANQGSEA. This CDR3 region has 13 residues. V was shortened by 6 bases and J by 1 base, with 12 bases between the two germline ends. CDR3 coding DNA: TGCAGCGTCGTAACAGGGAGCCAAGAGACCCAGTACTTC. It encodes CSVVTGSQETQYF.

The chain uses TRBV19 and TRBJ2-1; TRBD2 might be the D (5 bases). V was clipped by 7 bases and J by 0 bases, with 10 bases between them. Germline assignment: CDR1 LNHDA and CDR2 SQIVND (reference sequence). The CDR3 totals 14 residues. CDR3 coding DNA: TGTGCCAGTAAAGGACTGGGCTCCTACAATGAGCAGTTCTTC. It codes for CASKGLGSYNEQFF.

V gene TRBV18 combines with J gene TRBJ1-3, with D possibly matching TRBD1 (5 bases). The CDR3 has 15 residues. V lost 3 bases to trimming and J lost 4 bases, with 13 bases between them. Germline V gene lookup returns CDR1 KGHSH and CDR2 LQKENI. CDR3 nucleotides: TGTGCCAGCTCACCGGGGCCAGGATTGGGAAACACCATATATTTT. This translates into CASSPGPGLGNTIYF.

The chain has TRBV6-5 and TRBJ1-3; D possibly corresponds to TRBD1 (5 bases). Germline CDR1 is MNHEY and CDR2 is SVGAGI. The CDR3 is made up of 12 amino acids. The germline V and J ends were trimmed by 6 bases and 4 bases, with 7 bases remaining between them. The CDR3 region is CASRTAGNTIYF. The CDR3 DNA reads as TGTGCCAGCAGGACAGCCGGAAACACCATATATTTT.

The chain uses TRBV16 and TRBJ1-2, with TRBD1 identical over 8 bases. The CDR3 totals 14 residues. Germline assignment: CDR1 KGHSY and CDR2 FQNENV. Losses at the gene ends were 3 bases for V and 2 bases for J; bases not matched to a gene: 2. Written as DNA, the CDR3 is TGTGCCAGCAGCCATTGGACAGGGAACTATGGCTACACCTTC. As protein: CASSHWTGNYGYTF.

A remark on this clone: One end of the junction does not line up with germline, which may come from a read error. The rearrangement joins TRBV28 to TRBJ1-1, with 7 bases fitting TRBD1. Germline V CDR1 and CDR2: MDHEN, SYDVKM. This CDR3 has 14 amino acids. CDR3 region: CATSLGQVNTEAFF. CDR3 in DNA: TGTGCCACCAGTCTCGGACAGGTGAACACTGAAGCTTTCTTT.

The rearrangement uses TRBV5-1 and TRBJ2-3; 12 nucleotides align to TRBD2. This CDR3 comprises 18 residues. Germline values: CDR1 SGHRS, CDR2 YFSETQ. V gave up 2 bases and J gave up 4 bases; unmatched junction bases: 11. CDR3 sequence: CASSFGLAGRRRPDTQYF. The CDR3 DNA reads TGCGCCAGCAGCTTTGGACTAGCGGGAAGGAGGCGCCCAGATACGCAGTATTTT.

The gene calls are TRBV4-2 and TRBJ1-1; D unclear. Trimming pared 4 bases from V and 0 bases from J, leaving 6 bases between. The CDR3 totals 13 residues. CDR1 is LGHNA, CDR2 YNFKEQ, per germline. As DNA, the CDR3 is TGTGCCAGCAGCCTAACAGTGAACACTGAAGCTTTCTTT. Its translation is CASSLTVNTEAFF.

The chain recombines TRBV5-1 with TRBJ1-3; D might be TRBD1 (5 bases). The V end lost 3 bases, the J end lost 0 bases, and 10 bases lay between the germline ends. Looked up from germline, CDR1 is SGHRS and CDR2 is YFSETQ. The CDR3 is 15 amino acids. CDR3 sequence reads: CASSYDSYSGNTIYF. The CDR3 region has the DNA TGCGCCAGCAGCTACGACAGCTACTCTGGAAACACCATATATTTT. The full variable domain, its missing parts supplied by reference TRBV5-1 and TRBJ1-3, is KAGVTQTPRYLIKTRGQQVTLSCSPISGHRSVSWYQQTPGQGLQFLFEYFSETQRNKGNFPGRFSGRQFSNSRSEMNVSTLELGDSALYLCASSYDSYSGNTIYFGEGSWLTVV.

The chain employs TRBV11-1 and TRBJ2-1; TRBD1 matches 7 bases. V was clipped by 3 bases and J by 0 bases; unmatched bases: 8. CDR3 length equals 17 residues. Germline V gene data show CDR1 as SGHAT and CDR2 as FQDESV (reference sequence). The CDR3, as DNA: TGTGCCAGCAGCTTGGGGATTACAGGGGTCTCCTACAATGAGCAGTTCTTC. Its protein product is CASSLGITGVSYNEQFF.

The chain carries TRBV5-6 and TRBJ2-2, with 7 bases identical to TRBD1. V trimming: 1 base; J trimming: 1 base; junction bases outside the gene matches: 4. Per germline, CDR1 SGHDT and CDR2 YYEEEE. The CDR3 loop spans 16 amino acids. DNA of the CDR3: TGTGCCAGCAGCTTGAAGGGGGCAGAGAACACCGGGGAGCTGTTTTTT. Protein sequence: CASSLKGAENTGELFF. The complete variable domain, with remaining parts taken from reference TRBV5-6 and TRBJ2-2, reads DAGVTQSPTHLIKTRGQQVTLRCSPKSGHDTVSWYQQALGQGPQFIFQYYEEEERQRGNFPDRFSGHQFPNYSSELNVNALLLGDSALYLCASSLKGAENTGELFFGEGSRLTVL.